The clone carrying this T cell receptor (beta chain) was observed many times. Its antigen is undetermined. CDR1 is DFQATT and CDR2 is SNEGSKA in the germline V gene (reference sequence). V lost 6 bases, J lost 4 bases, and 7 bases stayed unmatched. This CDR3 comprises 16 residues. Library construction for TCR beta used iRepertoire HTBI primers and Arm-PCR of CDR3 regions. TCRdb processed the multiplex PCR reads anew with MiXCR; each CDR3 protein has one entry. Among roughly 360,000 distinct CDR3 sequences listed, 10% to 15% were seen once. The time point is: newly diagnosed GD, antithyroid drugs for less than 3 months. PBMCs provided the RNA from which the TCR library was made. EDTA tubes were used for drawing 8 to 9 milliliters of peripheral blood. This record belongs to a study of regulatory T cells in long-lasting Graves disease. Study context: Antithyroid drug exposure in newly diagnosed Graves' patients had lasted under 3 months.

Overall study results and limits: Clonotypes that were public and shared totalled a few thousand in persistent patients versus about 1,000 in new patients.

The same data also contributed to another study, on T cells in Graves' hyperthyroidism and ophthalmopathy.

This TCR was recovered from a woman aged 18-30 years with Graves disease. Sequencing used peripheral blood mononuclear cells (PBMCs), obtained at new diagnosis, from a patient treated with antithyroid drugs. The chain carries TRBV20-1 and TRBJ2-1; 15 positions match TRBD2. The CDR3 DNA sequence: TGCAGTGCCCGAGCGGGACTAGCGGGAGGTTACAATGAGCAGTTCTTC. Protein sequence: CSARAGLAGGYNEQFF.